This T cell receptor (beta chain) was recorded in a study of T cells in Graves' hyperthyroidism and ophthalmopathy. The PBMCs were taken from about 10 ml of fresh peripheral blood. V shed 3 bases and J shed 3 bases, with 12 bases lying between them. The germline CDR1 and CDR2 sequences are DFQATT and SNEGSKA (reference sequence). The CDR3 is 13 residues long. This clonotype was counted at least ten times. What it binds is unknown. From RNA transcripts, TCR beta CDR3 regions were amplified. Using the HTBI primer set, a first-round RT-PCR was run on the TCR CDR3. One entry per CDR3 protein, called by TCRdb with MiXCR from the multiplex PCR reads. The sample shows around 340,000 distinct CDR3 sequences, approximately 15% of them seen only once. Regarding the study as a whole: Ophthalmopathy could be told apart from stable hyperthyroidism with a 13 V-J model.

This sequence joins TRBV20-1 and TRBJ2-7, with D perhaps given as TRBD1 or TRBD2 (5 bases each). The sample was blood. The source of this sequence is a woman in her thirties with Graves' hyperthyroidism. The CDR3 sequence is CSASRESNYEQYF. DNA for the CDR3: TGCAGTGCTAGCAGGGAGTCCAACTACGAGCAGTACTTC.